The rows below give T cell receptor beta chains drawn from one sample of a study of blood T cell repertoires in COVID-19. Assay used: immunoSEQ multiplex PCR; TCRdb lists only in-frame clones, some missing. In the table there are 250,000 to 350,000 clones, around four fifths of which are singletons. Sequencing was done on a sample of peripheral blood. These receptors were collected from a woman aged 45-65 years with active or convalescent COVID-19. Each CDR3 is given with its conserved first and last residue. D genes are given only for firm matches. A clone size is listed for some rows: how often the clone was seen (once, few, many), or a class if it is expanded.

J gene,CDR3 length,V gene,clone size,D gene,CDR3 protein,CDR3 DNA
TRBJ1-1,15,TRBV7-9,NA,NA,CASSLDAGTGTEAFF,TGTGCCAGCAGCTTAGACGCGGGAACGGGCACTGAAGCTTTCTTT
TRBJ2-2,12,TRBV5-6,NA,NA,CASSSYTGELFF,TGTGCCAGCAGCTCCTACACCGGGGAGCTGTTTTTT
TRBJ2-1,15,TRBV18,NA,NA,CASSPQTGALNEQFF,TGTGCCAGCTCACCCCAAACGGGAGCTCTCAATGAGCAGTTCTTC
TRBJ2-5,14,TRBV6-1,NA,NA,CASSEGTEQETQYF,TGTGCCAGCAGTGAAGGGACAGAGCAAGAGACCCAGTACTTC
TRBJ1-2,16,TRBV19,NA,TRBD1,CASSVRTGAGNYGYTF,TGTGCCAGTAGTGTCCGGACAGGGGCCGGTAACTATGGCTACACCTTC
TRBJ1-5,13,TRBV28,NA,NA,CASSLLGNQPQHF,TGTGCCAGCAGTCTTCTAGGCAATCAGCCCCAGCATTTT
TRBJ2-1,15,TRBV10-3,NA,NA,CAISEGRASYNEQFF,TGTGCCATCAGTGAAGGGCGGGCCTCTTACAATGAGCAGTTCTTC
TRBJ2-3,15,TRBV9,NA,NA,CASSVGPSSADTQYF,TGTGCCAGCAGCGTAGGGCCTTCTTCCGCAGATACGCAGTATTTT
TRBJ2-7,15,TRBV5-1,NA,TRBD1,CASSLSLGQGYEQYF,TGCGCCAGCAGCTTGAGTCTAGGACAGGGTTACGAGCAGTACTTC
TRBJ1-1,15,TRBV5-1,NA,NA,CASSAHRAMNTEAFF,TGCGCCAGCAGCGCCCACAGGGCGATGAACACTGAAGCTTTCTTT
TRBJ1-3,17,TRBV9,once,TRBD1,CASSPRGDRVAGNTIYF,TGTGCCAGCAGCCCCCGGGGGGACAGGGTGGCAGGAAACACCATATATTTT
TRBJ1-2,11,TRBV20-1,NA,TRBD1,CRSGTGDGYTF,TGCAGGTCCGGGACAGGCGATGGCTACACCTTC
TRBJ2-5,17,TRBV7-9,NA,TRBD2,CASSPPAVSGRPETQYF,TGTGCCAGCAGCCCGCCGGCGGTTAGCGGGAGGCCAGAGACCCAGTACTTC
TRBJ2-5,16,TRBV5-4,NA,TRBD2,CASSGGLAGAGETQYF,TGTGCCAGCAGCGGGGGACTAGCGGGAGCGGGAGAGACCCAGTACTTC
TRBJ2-1,17,TRBV7-9,NA,NA,CASSLFASVGSYNEQFF,TGTGCCAGCAGCTTATTCGCTAGCGTAGGCTCCTACAATGAGCAGTTCTTC
TRBJ2-7,14,TRBV7-2,NA,TRBD1,CASSLRTGGIEQYF,TGTGCCAGCAGCTTGCGGACAGGGGGAATCGAGCAGTACTTC
TRBJ2-1,13,TRBV30,NA,NA,CAWSVRLRDSIFF,TGTGCCTGGAGTGTAAGGCTCCGGGACTCAATTTTCTTC
TRBJ1-1,13,TRBV2,NA,TRBD1,CASSTGGRTEAFF,TGTGCCAGCAGTACAGGGGGCCGAACTGAAGCTTTCTTT
TRBJ1-5,14,TRBV27,few,TRBD1,CASSFRGQEQPQHF,TGTGCCAGCAGTTTCAGGGGGCAAGAACAGCCCCAGCATTTT
TRBJ2-1,15,TRBV5-5,NA,TRBD2,CASRPLAALGYEQFF,TGTGCCAGCAGACCACTAGCGGCCTTGGGGTATGAGCAGTTCTTC
TRBJ2-2,13,TRBV27,NA,NA,CASSPGFFGELFF,TGTGCCAGCAGTCCAGGGTTCTTCGGGGAGCTGTTTTTT
TRBJ1-5,12,TRBV6-5,NA,NA,CASNQRGQPQHF,TGTGCCAGCAATCAAAGGGGACAGCCCCAGCATTTT
TRBJ2-1,14,TRBV2,NA,TRBD2,CASYGTSGYNEQFF,TGTGCCAGCTACGGGACTAGCGGCTACAATGAGCAGTTCTTC
TRBJ2-5,15,TRBV4-2,NA,NA,CASSQDLQGAETQYF,TGTGCCAGCAGCCAAGATCTCCAGGGCGCGGAGACCCAGTACTTC
TRBJ2-7,16,TRBV4-2,NA,TRBD2,CASSQTGLAGAYEQYF,TGTGCCAGCAGCCAGACGGGACTAGCGGGAGCCTACGAGCAGTACTTC
TRBJ1-1,13,TRBV12-3/TRBV12-4,NA,TRBD1,CASSGTGGTEAFF,TGTGCCAGCTCCGGGACAGGGGGCACTGAAGCTTTCTTT
TRBJ2-7,15,TRBV19,NA,TRBD2,CASSGLAGGPREQYF,TGTGCCAGTAGTGGACTAGCGGGAGGGCCGCGAGAGCAGTACTTC
TRBJ1-5,14,TRBV30,NA,NA,CADRGGYSNQPQHF,TGTGCCGACCGGGGGGGATATAGCAATCAGCCCCAGCATTTT
TRBJ2-2,17,TRBV28,NA,NA,CASSLLGLGRNTGELFF,TGTGCCAGCAGTTTATTGGGGCTAGGACGAAACACCGGGGAGCTGTTTTTT
TRBJ1-3,14,TRBV6-5,NA,TRBD1,CASSTNRGGNTIYF,TGTGCCAGCAGTACTAACAGGGGTGGAAACACCATATATTTT
TRBJ1-1,15,TRBV28,NA,NA,CASSPRGGPNTEAFF,TGTGCCAGCAGTCCTAGAGGGGGACCGAACACTGAAGCTTTCTTT
TRBJ2-2,11,TRBV7-8,NA,NA,CASSPAGELFF,TGTGCCAGCAGCCCCGCCGGGGAGCTGTTTTTT
TRBJ2-3,15,TRBV6-5,NA,NA,CASSRLAVSTDTQYF,TGTGCCAGCAGTCGACTGGCGGTTAGCACAGATACGCAGTATTTT
TRBJ1-2,14,TRBV28,NA,TRBD1,CASSWGTVNYGYTF,TGTGCCAGCAGTTGGGGGACAGTGAACTATGGCTACACCTTC
TRBJ2-7,15,TRBV7-6,NA,TRBD2,CASSLVASGRDEQYF,TGTGCCAGCAGCTTAGTGGCTAGCGGGAGAGACGAGCAGTACTTC
TRBJ2-5,15,TRBV9,NA,TRBD2,CASSPGLAGVETQYF,TGTGCCAGCAGCCCAGGACTAGCGGGAGTCGAGACCCAGTACTTC
TRBJ2-5,13,TRBV15,NA,NA,CATSRGGRETQYF,TGTGCCACCAGCAGAGGGGGGCGGGAGACCCAGTACTTC
TRBJ1-2,14,TRBV5-1,NA,NA,CASSLDRPNYGYTF,TGCGCCAGCAGCTTGGACAGGCCCAACTATGGCTACACCTTC
TRBJ2-6,16,TRBV5-5,NA,NA,CASSFNRSPGANVLTF,TGTGCCAGCAGCTTCAACCGGAGCCCTGGGGCCAACGTCCTGACTTTC
TRBJ2-5,14,TRBV2,NA,NA,CASSAQGPRETQYF,TGTGCCAGCAGTGCCCAGGGGCCAAGGGAGACCCAGTACTTC
TRBJ1-1,14,TRBV18,NA,TRBD1,CASSGQGIISEAFF,TGTGCCAGCTCAGGACAGGGTATCATCTCTGAAGCTTTCTTT
TRBJ2-3,18,TRBV2,NA,TRBD2,CASSERGRRETITDTQYF,TGTGCCAGCAGTGAACGGGGACGGCGGGAGACCATCACAGATACGCAGTATTTT
TRBJ2-7,15,TRBV2,NA,TRBD1,CASSGWDRITYEQYF,TGTGCCAGCAGTGGGTGGGACAGGATTACCTACGAGCAGTACTTC
TRBJ1-1,13,TRBV19,NA,NA,CASSLLGATEAFF,TGTGCCAGTAGTCTTTTGGGGGCGACTGAAGCTTTCTTT
TRBJ1-5,15,TRBV27,NA,NA,CASSPTGRPNQPQHF,TGTGCCAGCAGTCCAACTGGGAGGCCCAATCAGCCCCAGCATTTT
TRBJ2-3,15,TRBV4-1,once,TRBD1,CASSPGTGGPDTQYF,TGCGCCAGCAGCCCGGGGACAGGGGGACCAGATACGCAGTATTTT
TRBJ2-1,15,TRBV18,NA,TRBD1,CASSPKTGGLDEQFF,TGTGCCAGCTCACCGAAGACAGGGGGCCTCGATGAGCAGTTCTTC
TRBJ2-7,18,TRBV28,NA,TRBD2,CASSKLAGGLRFRGEQYF,TGTGCCAGCAGTAAACTAGCGGGAGGCCTTCGGTTTCGCGGCGAGCAGTACTTC
TRBJ2-1,15,TRBV12-5,NA,NA,CASALGTGGRDEQFF,TGTGCTAGTGCCTTAGGAACAGGGGGGAGGGATGAGCAGTTCTTC
TRBJ2-7,15,TRBV24-1,once,TRBD1,CATSDPRDRVDEQYF,TGTGCCACCAGTGACCCTCGGGACAGGGTCGACGAGCAGTACTTC
TRBJ1-5,14,TRBV28,NA,NA,CASSTLQGTQPQHF,TGTGCCAGCAGCACCCTCCAGGGTACTCAGCCCCAGCATTTT
TRBJ1-1,15,TRBV5-5,NA,NA,CASSFPLSGHTEAFF,TGTGCCAGCAGCTTTCCGCTGTCAGGGCACACTGAAGCTTTCTTT